The rows below give T cell receptor beta chains drawn from one sample of a study of T cell repertoires in cytomegalovirus infection. TCRdb recomputed calls from the reads with MiXCR, one row per CDR3 protein. The sample carries 490,000 or so distinct CDR3 sequences, approximately 10% recorded once. Sequenced input: PBMCs. The receptors originated from a human donor in good health (CMV status not recorded). Some clones in this sample may be carry-over from other donors' samples. CDR3s include the opening cysteine and the closing phenylalanine or tryptophan. D genes are given only for firm matches. Part of the rows lack a size; the others show once, few, many or a class for expanded clones.

j_call d_call cdr3_length clone_size v_call cdr3_aa cdr3_nt
TRBJ1-2 . 14 . TRBV24-1 CATSDGSPWGGYTF TGTGCCACCAGTGATGGGTCCCCCTGGGGAGGCTACACCTTC
TRBJ1-1 TRBD1 13 many TRBV11-2 CASSPTGSTEAFF TGTGCCAGCAGCCCGACAGGGTCCACTGAAGCTTTCTTT
TRBJ1-5 TRBD1 15 few TRBV28 CASSLARTGVGAQHF TGTGCCAGCAGTTTAGCCAGGACAGGGGTCGGGGCCCAGCATTTT
TRBJ2-5 . 11 many TRBV28 CASRGLRAQYF TGTGCCAGCAGAGGTTTGAGGGCCCAGTACTTC
TRBJ2-1 TRBD2 13 few TRBV6-2/TRBV6-3 CAGGSGSHNEQFF TGTGCCGGAGGGAGCGGGAGCCACAATGAGCAGTTCTTC
TRBJ2-1 TRBD2 17 many TRBV29-1 CSVGTSGRADSYNEQFF TGCAGCGTTGGGACTAGCGGGAGGGCCGACTCCTACAATGAGCAGTTCTTC
TRBJ1-1 . 13 . TRBV11-2 CASSGGLATGAFF TGTGCCAGCAGCGGAGGACTTGCCACGGGGGCTTTCTTT
TRBJ2-6 . 17 many TRBV5-1 CASSLGEAFIGANVLTF TGCGCCAGCAGCCTCGGGGAGGCGTTCATTGGGGCCAACGTCCTGACTTTC
TRBJ1-5 . 16 few TRBV6-2/TRBV6-3 CASRQDRRIGNQPQHF TGTGCCAGCAGACAGGACAGAAGGATAGGCAATCAGCCCCAGCATTTT
TRBJ2-7 TRBD1 14 few TRBV2 CASRDRSSNYEQYF TGTGCCAGCAGGGACAGGTCCAGCAACTACGAGCAGTACTTC
TRBJ1-1 TRBD1 14 many TRBV2 CASSGGTGNTEAFF TGTGCCAGCAGCGGCGGGACAGGGAACACTGAAGCTTTCTTT
TRBJ1-1 TRBD1 13 many TRBV27 CASSFRGHGKAFF TGTGCCAGCAGCTTTAGGGGGCACGGTAAAGCTTTCTTT
TRBJ1-1 . 14 many TRBV6-2/TRBV6-3 CASSSSTNRAEAFF TGTGCCAGCAGTTCCTCGACAAATCGGGCTGAAGCTTTCTTT
TRBJ2-7 . 19 few TRBV28 CASSSSGQVGRGGGYEQYF TGTGCCAGCAGCTCTTCGGGACAGGTCGGGAGGGGGGGGGGCTACGAGCAGTACTTC
TRBJ1-6 TRBD1 18 many TRBV18 CASSRTGQAQSLDSPLHF TGTGCCAGCTCCCGCACCGGACAGGCCCAATCATTGGATTCACCCCTCCACTTT
TRBJ2-2 . 15 many TRBV11-2 CASSLVETNTGELFF TGTGCCAGCAGCTTAGTCGAGACCAACACCGGGGAGCTGTTTTTT
TRBJ2-7 TRBD1 15 many TRBV13 CASSFPGQAAYEQYF TGTGCCAGCAGCTTTCCGGGACAGGCGGCCTACGAGCAGTACTTC
TRBJ2-1 . 15 many TRBV29-1 CSAPGRGDNYNEQFF TGCAGCGCCCCCGGCAGGGGAGATAATTACAATGAGCAGTTCTTC
TRBJ2-7 . 14 . TRBV4-2 CASSHPDPSGEQYF TGTGCCAGCAGCCACCCTGACCCGTCTGGGGAGCAGTACTTC
TRBJ2-5 . 14 . TRBV19 CASSILDPSPTQYF TGTGCCAGTAGCATACTGGACCCCTCGCCAACCCAGTACTTC
TRBJ1-4 . 15 few TRBV5-1 CASSPREGGGEKLFF TGCGCCAGCAGCCCCAGGGAGGGGGGCGGTGAAAAACTGTTTTTT
TRBJ2-7 . 15 many TRBV12-3/TRBV12-4 CASSWGTPFSYEQYF TGTGCCAGCAGTTGGGGGACACCATTCTCCTACGAGCAGTACTTC
TRBJ1-5 . 15 many TRBV27 CASTPRGGRNQPQHF TGTGCCAGCACCCCGCGGGGAGGTCGCAATCAGCCCCAGCATTTT
TRBJ2-5 . 14 few TRBV5-6 CASSLFRGEETQYF TGTGCCAGCAGCTTGTTTAGGGGTGAGGAGACCCAGTACTTC
TRBJ1-1 . 15 many TRBV7-6 CASSLEPDMNTEAFF TGTGCCAGCAGCTTAGAGCCGGACATGAACACTGAAGCTTTCTTT
TRBJ2-3 . 14 . TRBV20-1 CSASPSPLADTQYF TGCAGTGCTAGCCCATCCCCCTTGGCAGATACGCAGTATTTT
TRBJ2-1 TRBD1 15 many TRBV11-1 CASSRGTGGVNEQFF TGTGCCAGCAGTCGGGGGACAGGGGGGGTAAATGAGCAGTTCTTC
TRBJ1-3 . 12 many TRBV7-3 CASADSGNTIYF TGTGCCAGCGCGGACTCTGGAAACACCATATATTTT
TRBJ1-2 . 15 many TRBV7-9 CASSLRDTLWDGYTF TGTGCCAGCAGCCTACGGGACACCCTCTGGGATGGCTACACCTTC
TRBJ2-1 . 12 many TRBV29-1 CSGGRVYNEQFF TGCAGCGGAGGAAGGGTTTACAATGAGCAGTTCTTC
TRBJ1-2 . 11 few TRBV5-4 CASSLQGPSTF TGTGCCAGCAGCTTGCAGGGGCCGAGCACCTTC
TRBJ2-3 . 15 . TRBV7-3 CASRLGASSTDTQYF TGTGCCAGCAGGTTAGGAGCTTCTAGCACAGATACGCAGTATTTT
TRBJ1-1 . 15 . TRBV20-1 CSASETNQGWGEAFF TGCAGTGCTAGTGAAACTAACCAGGGCTGGGGTGAAGCTTTCTTT
TRBJ1-1 TRBD1 13 few TRBV2 CASIEGGTGSAFF TGTGCCAGCATCGAAGGAGGGACAGGCTCCGCTTTCTTT
TRBJ1-1 . 14 . TRBV19 CASSMVQRSNEAFF TGTGCCAGTAGTATGGTGCAGCGGTCTAATGAAGCTTTCTTT
TRBJ1-1 . 12 many TRBV28 CASGYPGVRAFF TGTGCCAGCGGGTACCCTGGGGTTAGGGCTTTCTTT
TRBJ2-2 . 13 . TRBV5-6 CASRSQGSGELFF TGTGCCAGCCGATCACAGGGTTCCGGGGAGCTGTTTTTT
TRBJ2-3 . 15 few TRBV7-4 CASSPRDGNTDTQYF TGTGCCAGCAGCCCCCGGGACGGAAACACAGATACGCAGTATTTT
TRBJ2-3 TRBD2 16 many TRBV27 CASKPVAGGNTDTQYF TGTGCCAGCAAACCAGTGGCGGGAGGGAACACAGATACGCAGTATTTT
TRBJ2-5 . 14 many TRBV12-3/TRBV12-4 CASSPQRQSGTQYF TGTGCCAGCAGTCCCCAGAGGCAGTCGGGGACCCAGTACTTC
TRBJ2-5 TRBD2 14 many TRBV7-2 CASSSSGSSETQYF TGTGCCAGCAGCAGTAGCGGGAGTTCCGAGACCCAGTACTTC
TRBJ2-1 . 15 many TRBV7-6 CASSPRRGSYNEQFF TGTGCCAGCAGCCCCAGGCGTGGGTCCTACAATGAGCAGTTCTTC
TRBJ2-1 . 14 . TRBV18 CASLRQSSYNEQFF TGTGCCAGCTTAAGGCAGAGCTCCTACAATGAGCAGTTCTTC
TRBJ2-7 . 16 few TRBV4-1 CASSQADSPYLYEQYF TGCGCCAGCAGCCAGGCCGACAGCCCCTATCTTTACGAGCAGTACTTC